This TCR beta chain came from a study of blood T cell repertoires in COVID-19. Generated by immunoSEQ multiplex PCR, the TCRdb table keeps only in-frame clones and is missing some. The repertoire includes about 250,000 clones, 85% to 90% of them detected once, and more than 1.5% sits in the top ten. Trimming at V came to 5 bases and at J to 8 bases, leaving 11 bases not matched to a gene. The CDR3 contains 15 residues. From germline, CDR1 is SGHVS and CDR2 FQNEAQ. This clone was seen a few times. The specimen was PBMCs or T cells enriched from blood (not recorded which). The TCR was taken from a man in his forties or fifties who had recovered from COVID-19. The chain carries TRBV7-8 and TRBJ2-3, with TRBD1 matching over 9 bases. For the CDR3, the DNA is TGTGCCAGCAGCCTGGACAGGGGAGCCGCGAGTACGCAGTATTTT. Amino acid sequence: CASSLDRGAASTQYF. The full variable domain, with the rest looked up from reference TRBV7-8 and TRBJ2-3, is GAGVSQSPRYKVAKRGQDVALRCDPISGHVSLFWYQQALGQGPEFLTYFQNEAQLDKSGLPSDRFFAERPEGSVSTLKIQRTQQEDSAVYLCASSLDRGAASTQYFGPGTRLTVL.